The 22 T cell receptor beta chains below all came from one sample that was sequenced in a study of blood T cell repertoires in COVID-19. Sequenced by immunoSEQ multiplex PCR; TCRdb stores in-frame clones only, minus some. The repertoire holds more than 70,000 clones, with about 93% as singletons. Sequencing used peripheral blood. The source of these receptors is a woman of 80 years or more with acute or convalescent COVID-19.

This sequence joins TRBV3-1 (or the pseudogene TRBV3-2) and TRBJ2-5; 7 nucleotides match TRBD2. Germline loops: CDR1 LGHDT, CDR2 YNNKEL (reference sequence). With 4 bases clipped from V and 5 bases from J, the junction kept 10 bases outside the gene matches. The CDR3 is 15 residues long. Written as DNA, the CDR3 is TGTGCCAGCAGCCTCCGGCGGGGGAGACGGGAGACCCAGTACTTC. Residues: CASSLRRGRRETQYF.

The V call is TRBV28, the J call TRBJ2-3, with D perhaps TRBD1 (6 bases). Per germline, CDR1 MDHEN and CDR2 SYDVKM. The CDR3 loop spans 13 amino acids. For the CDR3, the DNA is TGTGCAATTCGGGCGGAGCTGAGGGGGACGCAGTATTTT. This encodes CAIRAELRGTQYF.

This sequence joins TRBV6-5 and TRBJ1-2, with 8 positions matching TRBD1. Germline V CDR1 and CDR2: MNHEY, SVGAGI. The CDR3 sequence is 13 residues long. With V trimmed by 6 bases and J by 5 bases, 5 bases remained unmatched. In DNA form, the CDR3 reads TGTGCCAGCAGGGACAGGGAAAGATATGGCTACACCTTC. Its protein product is CASRDRERYGYTF.

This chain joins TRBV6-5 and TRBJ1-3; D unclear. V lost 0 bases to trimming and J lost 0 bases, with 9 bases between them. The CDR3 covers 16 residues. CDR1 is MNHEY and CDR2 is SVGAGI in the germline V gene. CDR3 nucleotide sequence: TGTGCCAGCAGTTACTCGATACAGACCTCTGGAAACACCATATATTTT. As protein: CASSYSIQTSGNTIYF.

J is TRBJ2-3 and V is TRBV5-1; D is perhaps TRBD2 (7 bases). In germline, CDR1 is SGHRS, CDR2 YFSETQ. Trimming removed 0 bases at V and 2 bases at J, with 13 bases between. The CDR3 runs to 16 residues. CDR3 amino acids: CASSLVARGPTDTQYF. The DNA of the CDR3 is TGCGCCAGCAGCTTGGTTGCGCGGGGGCCCACAGATACGCAGTATTTT.

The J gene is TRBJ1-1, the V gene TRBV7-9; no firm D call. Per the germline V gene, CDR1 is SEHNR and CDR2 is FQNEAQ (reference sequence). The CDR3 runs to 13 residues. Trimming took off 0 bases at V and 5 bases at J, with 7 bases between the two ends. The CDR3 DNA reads TGTGCCAGCAGCTTAGCGTCGGGAACTGAAGCTTTCTTT. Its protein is CASSLASGTEAFF.

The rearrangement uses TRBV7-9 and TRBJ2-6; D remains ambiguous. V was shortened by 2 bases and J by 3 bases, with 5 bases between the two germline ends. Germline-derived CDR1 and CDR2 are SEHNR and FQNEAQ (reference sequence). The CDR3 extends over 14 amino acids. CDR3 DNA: TGTGCCAGCAGCTTACCCGGTGGGGCCAACGTCCTGACTTTC. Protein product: CASSLPGGANVLTF. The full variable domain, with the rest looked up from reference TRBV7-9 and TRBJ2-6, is DTGVSQNPRHKITKRGQNVTFRCDPISEHNRLYWYRQTLGQGPEFLTYFQNEAQLEKSRLLSDRFSAERPKGSFSTLEIQRTEQGDSAMYLCASSLPGGANVLTFGAGSRLTVL.

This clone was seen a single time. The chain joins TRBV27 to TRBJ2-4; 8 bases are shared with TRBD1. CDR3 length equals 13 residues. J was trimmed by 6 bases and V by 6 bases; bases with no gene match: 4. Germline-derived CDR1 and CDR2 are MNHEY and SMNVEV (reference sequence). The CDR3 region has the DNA TGTGCCAGCAGACAAGGACAGGGAAACATTCAGTACTTC. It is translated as CASRQGQGNIQYF.

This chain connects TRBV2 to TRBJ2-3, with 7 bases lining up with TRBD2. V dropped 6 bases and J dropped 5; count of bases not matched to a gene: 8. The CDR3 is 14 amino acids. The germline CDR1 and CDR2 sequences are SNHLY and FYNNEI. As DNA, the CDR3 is TGTGCCAGCAGCCAAAGCGGGAATAAAGATACGCAGTATTTT. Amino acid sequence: CASSQSGNKDTQYF.

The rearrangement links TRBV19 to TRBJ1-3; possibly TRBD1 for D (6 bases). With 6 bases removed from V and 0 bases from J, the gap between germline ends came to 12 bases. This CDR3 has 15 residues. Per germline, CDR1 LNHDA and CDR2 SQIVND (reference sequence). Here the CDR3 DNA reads TGTGCCAGTAGAACCGACAGGATCTCTGGAAACACCATATATTTT. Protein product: CASRTDRISGNTIYF.

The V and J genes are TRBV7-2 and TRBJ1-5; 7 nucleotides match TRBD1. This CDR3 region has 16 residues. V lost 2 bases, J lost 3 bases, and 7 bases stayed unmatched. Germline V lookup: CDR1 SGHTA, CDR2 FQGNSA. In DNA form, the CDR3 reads TGTGCCAGCAGCTTATACGGACAGGCGCTCAATCAGCCCCAGCATTTT. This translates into CASSLYGQALNQPQHF.

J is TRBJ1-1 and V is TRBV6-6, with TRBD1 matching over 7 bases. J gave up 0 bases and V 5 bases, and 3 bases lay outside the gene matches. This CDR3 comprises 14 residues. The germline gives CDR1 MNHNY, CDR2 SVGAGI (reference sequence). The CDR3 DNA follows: TGTGCCAGCAGTGACGGACAGGTGAACACTGAAGCTTTCTTT. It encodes CASSDGQVNTEAFF.

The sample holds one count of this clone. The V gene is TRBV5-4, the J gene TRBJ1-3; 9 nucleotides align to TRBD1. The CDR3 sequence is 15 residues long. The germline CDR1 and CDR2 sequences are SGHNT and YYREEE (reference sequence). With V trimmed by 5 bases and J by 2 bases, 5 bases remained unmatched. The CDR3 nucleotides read TGTGCCAGCAGTCTGACAGGGGGAGCTGGAAACACCATATATTTT. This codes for CASSLTGGAGNTIYF.

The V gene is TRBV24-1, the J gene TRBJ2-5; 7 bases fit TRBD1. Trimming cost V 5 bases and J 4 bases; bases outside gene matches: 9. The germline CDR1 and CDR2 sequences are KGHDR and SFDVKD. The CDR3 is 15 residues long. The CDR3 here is CATSVPQGTTETQYF. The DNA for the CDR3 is TGTGCCACCAGTGTCCCACAGGGGACGACAGAGACCCAGTACTTC.

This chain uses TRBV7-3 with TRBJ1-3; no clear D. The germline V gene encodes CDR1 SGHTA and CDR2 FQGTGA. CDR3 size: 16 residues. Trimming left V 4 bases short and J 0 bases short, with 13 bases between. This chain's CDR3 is CASSSRGSGSGNTIYF. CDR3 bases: TGTGCCAGCAGCTCACGGGGAAGTGGCTCTGGAAACACCATATATTTT.

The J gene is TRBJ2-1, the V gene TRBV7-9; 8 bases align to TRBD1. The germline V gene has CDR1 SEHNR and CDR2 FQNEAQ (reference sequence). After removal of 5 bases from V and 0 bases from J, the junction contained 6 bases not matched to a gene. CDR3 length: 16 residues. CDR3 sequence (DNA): TGTGCCAGCAGCCCGAACAGGGGGTTCTCCTACAATGAGCAGTTCTTC. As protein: CASSPNRGFSYNEQFF.

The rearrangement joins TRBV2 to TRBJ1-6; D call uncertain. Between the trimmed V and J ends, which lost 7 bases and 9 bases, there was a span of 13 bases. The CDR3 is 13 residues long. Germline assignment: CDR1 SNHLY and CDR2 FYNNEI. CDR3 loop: CASIEPGGSPLHF. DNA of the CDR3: TGTGCCAGCATTGAGCCCGGAGGTTCACCCCTCCACTTT.

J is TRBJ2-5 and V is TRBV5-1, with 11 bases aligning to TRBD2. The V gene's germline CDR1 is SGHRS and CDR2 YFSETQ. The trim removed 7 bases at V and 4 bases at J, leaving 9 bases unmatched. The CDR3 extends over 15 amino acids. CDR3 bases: TGCGCCAGCGGAGGTAGCGGGAGGGCCGGAGAGACCCAGTACTTC. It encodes CASGGSGRAGETQYF.

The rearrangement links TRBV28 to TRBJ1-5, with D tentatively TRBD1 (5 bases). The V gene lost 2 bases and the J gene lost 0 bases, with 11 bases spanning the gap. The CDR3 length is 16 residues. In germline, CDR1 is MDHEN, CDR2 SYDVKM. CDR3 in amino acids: CASSLPQGYSNQPQHF. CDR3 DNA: TGTGCCAGCAGTTTACCCCAGGGTTATAGCAATCAGCCCCAGCATTTT.

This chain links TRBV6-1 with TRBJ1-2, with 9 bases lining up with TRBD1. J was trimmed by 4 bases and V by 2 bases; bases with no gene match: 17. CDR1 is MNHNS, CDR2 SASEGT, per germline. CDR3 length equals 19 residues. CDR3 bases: TGTGCCAGCAGTGAATTTTGGGGACAGGGAAACCCAAGGGGCTATGGCTACACCTTC. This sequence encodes CASSEFWGQGNPRGYGYTF.

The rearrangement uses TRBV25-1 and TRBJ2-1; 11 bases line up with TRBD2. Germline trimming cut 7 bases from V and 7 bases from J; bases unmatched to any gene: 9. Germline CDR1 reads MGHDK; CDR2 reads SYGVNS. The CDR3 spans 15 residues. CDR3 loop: CASNDIAGGWNEQFF. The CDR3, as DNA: TGTGCCAGCAATGACATAGCGGGAGGGTGGAATGAGCAGTTCTTC.

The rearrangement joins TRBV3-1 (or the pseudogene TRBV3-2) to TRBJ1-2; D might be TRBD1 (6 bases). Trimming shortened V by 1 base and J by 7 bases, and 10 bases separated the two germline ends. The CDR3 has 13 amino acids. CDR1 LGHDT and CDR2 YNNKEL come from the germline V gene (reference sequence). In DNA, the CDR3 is TGTGCCAGCAGCCAAGCAGGGGAGCCTGGCTACACCTTC. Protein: CASSQAGEPGYTF.